Listed below are T cell receptor beta chains from one sample, sequenced in a study of beta chain features in type 1 diabetes. Assay used: immunoSEQ multiplex PCR; TCRdb lists only in-frame clones, some missing. The sample carries about 650,000 clones, 9.5% to 15% recorded once. The specimen sequenced was naive CD4+ T cells from blood. These receptors all stem from a man aged 30 to 45 with type 1 diabetes. Both conserved end residues are part of each CDR3. D genes are given only for firm matches. Size is stated for part of the rows, as once, few or many counts, or as a class when the clone is expanded.

TRBV6-5	TRBJ1-5	15	.	once	CASSYSPEGRQPQHF	TGTGCCAGCAGTTACTCTCCCGAGGGGCGTCAGCCCCAGCATTTT
TRBV6-5	TRBJ2-1	14	.	.	CASSPGPIPNEQFF	TGTGCCAGCAGCCCCGGACCGATCCCCAATGAGCAGTTCTTC
TRBV4-2	TRBJ1-2	15	.	.	CASSQEGGRTYGYTF	TGTGCCAGCAGCCAAGAAGGAGGCAGGACATATGGCTACACCTTC
TRBV9	TRBJ1-1	13	.	few	CASSVAQFTEAFF	TGTGCCAGCAGCGTCGCACAGTTCACTGAAGCTTTCTTT
TRBV5-1	TRBJ2-7	15	TRBD2	.	CASSPGAGDQHLQYF	TGCGCCAGCAGCCCAGGAGCGGGGGACCAACATCTCCAGTACTTC
TRBV18	TRBJ1-5	15	.	.	CASSPTGTFDQPQHF	TGTGCCAGCTCCCCAACAGGGACTTTCGATCAGCCCCAGCATTTT
TRBV6-4	TRBJ2-1	12	.	.	CASSAGFGEQFF	TGTGCCAGCAGTGCCGGGTTCGGTGAGCAGTTCTTC
TRBV9	TRBJ1-4	15	.	few	CASSVEGYGNEKLFF	TGTGCCAGCAGCGTAGAGGGCTACGGTAATGAAAAACTGTTTTTT
TRBV11-2	TRBJ1-3	16	TRBD1	few	CASSFLQGATGNTIYF	TGTGCCAGCAGCTTCTTACAGGGGGCGACTGGAAACACCATATATTTT
TRBV9	TRBJ1-5	13	.	few	CASSVDSVQPQHF	TGTGCCAGCAGCGTAGACTCAGTTCAGCCCCAGCATTTT
TRBV25-1	TRBJ1-2	14	TRBD1	few	CASRLSGTAYGYTF	TGTGCCAGCAGATTGTCCGGGACAGCCTATGGCTACACCTTC
TRBV5-4	TRBJ1-6	15	.	once	CASSLASGLSSPLHF	TGTGCCAGCAGCTTGGCCTCGGGGCTAAGTTCACCCCTCCACTTT
TRBV23-1	TRBJ1-4	14	.	few	CASSQRSTNEKLFF	TGCGCCAGCAGTCAACGGTCAACTAATGAAAAACTGTTTTTT
TRBV30	TRBJ2-2	15	.	few	CAWSVGVTNTGELFF	TGTGCCTGGAGTGTGGGGGTAACGAACACCGGGGAGCTGTTTTTT
TRBV4-3	TRBJ2-7	15	.	.	CASSQLPLDSYEQYF	TGCGCCAGCAGCCAGCTACCACTAGACTCCTACGAGCAGTACTTC
TRBV7-9	TRBJ2-5	11	.	.	CASSRQETQYF	TGTGCCAGCAGCCGCCAAGAGACCCAGTACTTC
TRBV5-6	TRBJ1-2	13	TRBD1	.	CASSLQGIHGYTF	TGTGCCAGCAGCTTACAGGGGATCCATGGCTACACCTTC
TRBV19	TRBJ1-2	15	.	.	CASSILPGSDYGYTF	TGTGCCAGTAGTATTTTGCCGGGAAGCGACTATGGCTACACCTTC
TRBV11-2	TRBJ2-3	12	.	.	CASSSLTDTQYF	TGTGCCAGCAGCTCCCTAACAGATACGCAGTATTTT
TRBV5-1	TRBJ2-1	16	TRBD2	.	CASSKTSGGRYNEQFF	TGCGCCAGCAGCAAGACTAGCGGGGGCCGTTACAATGAGCAGTTCTTC
TRBV2	TRBJ2-7	14	.	few	CASSPQGTAYEQYF	TGTGCCAGCAGCCCTCAGGGGACCGCCTACGAGCAGTACTTC
TRBV18	TRBJ2-5	13	.	.	CASSPGHQETQYF	TGTGCCAGCTCACCCGGACACCAAGAGACCCAGTACTTC
TRBV5-6	TRBJ1-5	14	TRBD1	.	CASSAGQVNQPQHF	TGTGCCAGCAGCGCCGGACAGGTTAATCAGCCCCAGCATTTT
TRBV7-9	TRBJ2-2	16	TRBD1	.	CASSLVRQGDTGELFF	TGTGCCAGCAGCTTAGTACGGCAGGGGGACACCGGGGAGCTGTTTTTT
TRBV9	TRBJ2-7	15	TRBD2	.	CASSPTSGGSYEQYF	TGTGCCAGCAGCCCTACTAGCGGGGGGTCCTACGAGCAGTACTTC
TRBV18	TRBJ2-7	12	.	.	CASSPGGGEQYF	TGTGCCAGCTCACCGGGGGGAGGCGAGCAGTACTTC
TRBV2	TRBJ2-1	13	.	few	CASSEAGYNEQFF	TGTGCCAGCAGTGAAGCAGGTTACAATGAGCAGTTCTTC
TRBV19	TRBJ2-7	13	TRBD1	.	CASTPQGAREQYF	TGTGCCAGTACCCCGCAGGGGGCGAGGGAGCAGTACTTC
TRBV25-1	TRBJ1-6	14	.	.	CASSEAGVYPPLHF	TGTGCCAGCAGTGAAGCAGGGGTTTATCCACCCCTCCACTTT
TRBV29-1	TRBJ2-1	13	.	.	CSVEDPASNEQFF	TGCAGCGTTGAAGATCCCGCTAGTAATGAGCAGTTCTTC
TRBV7-9	TRBJ1-5	17	TRBD1	.	CASSTGQGTNSNQPQHF	TGTGCCAGCAGCACCGGACAGGGGACTAATAGCAATCAGCCCCAGCATTTT
TRBV12-5	TRBJ2-2	11	.	few	CASGFPGELFF	TGTGCTAGTGGTTTCCCCGGGGAGCTGTTTTTT
TRBV7-9	TRBJ1-2	15	.	.	CASSSGTTANYGYTF	TGTGCCAGCAGCTCCGGGACGACAGCTAACTATGGCTACACCTTC
TRBV4-3	TRBJ1-5	15	TRBD1	.	CASSQATGAAGPQHF	TGCGCCAGCAGCCAGGCCACAGGGGCCGCAGGGCCCCAGCATTTT
TRBV10-3	TRBJ2-7	13	.	.	CAISESWDYEQYF	TGTGCCATCAGTGAGTCGTGGGACTACGAGCAGTACTTC
TRBV29-1	TRBJ1-6	13	.	.	CSVLEQENSPLHF	TGCAGCGTTTTAGAACAGGAGAATTCACCCCTCCACTTT
TRBV7-2	TRBJ2-7	15	TRBD1	few	CASSVSRTGTYEQYF	TGTGCCAGCAGCGTATCAAGGACAGGCACCTACGAGCAGTACTTC
TRBV5-4	TRBJ1-2	16	.	.	CASRSSGAIGNYGYTF	TGTGCCAGCCGGTCCTCCGGGGCCATCGGTAACTATGGCTACACCTTC
TRBV6-5	TRBJ1-3	16	.	.	CASSYLQGGSGNTIYF	TGTGCCAGCAGTTACCTCCAGGGAGGCTCTGGAAACACCATATATTTT
TRBV5-1	TRBJ2-1	16	.	few	CASSTDWTGINAEQFF	TGCGCCAGCAGTACGGACTGGACGGGGATAAACGCTGAGCAGTTCTTC
TRBV4-3	TRBJ2-7	16	TRBD2	few	CASSQGMERGVYEQYF	TGCGCCAGCAGCCAAGGAATGGAGCGGGGGGTATACGAGCAGTACTTC
TRBV20-1	TRBJ2-5	10	.	.	CSARVETQYF	TGCAGTGCTAGAGTTGAGACCCAGTACTTC
TRBV19	TRBJ1-5	14	.	.	CASSIGLSNQPQHF	TGTGCCAGTAGTATAGGGCTTAGCAATCAGCCCCAGCATTTT
TRBV29-1	TRBJ1-1	13	.	.	CSVEKASQDEAFF	TGCAGCGTTGAGAAGGCGTCACAGGATGAAGCTTTCTTT
TRBV10-3	TRBJ1-4	14	TRBD1	few	CAISLRQGGEKLFF	TGTGCCATCAGTCTAAGACAGGGCGGGGAAAAACTGTTTTTT
TRBV30	TRBJ2-1	15	TRBD1	.	CAWRPGQGIINEQFF	TGTGCCTGGAGGCCGGGACAGGGGATTATCAATGAGCAGTTCTTC
TRBV6-6	TRBJ1-2	13	TRBD1	once	CASTLGQGDGYTF	TGTGCCAGCACCCTGGGACAGGGGGATGGCTACACCTTC
TRBV6-5	TRBJ1-1	13	.	.	CASSYSLNTEAFF	TGTGCCAGCAGTTACTCGTTAAACACTGAAGCTTTCTTT
TRBV6-6	TRBJ2-1	11	TRBD2	few	CATRSGDEQFF	TGTGCCACCAGAAGCGGGGATGAGCAGTTCTTC
TRBV12-5	TRBJ1-1	13	.	.	CASGLEENTEAFF	TGTGCTAGTGGTTTGGAAGAGAACACTGAAGCTTTCTTT
TRBV7-2	TRBJ2-4	14	TRBD2	.	CASSKTSGSNIQYF	TGTGCCAGCAGCAAGACTAGCGGCTCAAACATTCAGTACTTC
TRBV2	TRBJ2-7	14	TRBD1	.	CASRGQGASYEQYF	TGTGCCAGCAGGGGACAGGGCGCGTCCTACGAGCAGTACTTC
TRBV6-1	TRBJ2-7	13	.	.	CASSVGISYEQYF	TGTGCCAGCAGTGTCGGGATCAGCTACGAGCAGTACTTC
TRBV13	TRBJ1-1	16	TRBD1	few	CASSPMGWQGDTEAFF	TGTGCCAGCAGCCCAATGGGGTGGCAGGGGGACACTGAAGCTTTCTTT
TRBV7-2	TRBJ2-3	16	TRBD2	.	CASSLGLAGGTDTQYF	TGTGCCAGCAGCTTAGGGTTAGCGGGGGGCACAGATACGCAGTATTTT
TRBV7-2	TRBJ1-1	12	.	few	CASSTMNTEAFF	TGTGCCAGCAGCACCATGAACACTGAAGCTTTCTTT
TRBV14	TRBJ2-5	15	.	.	CASSQEQDYQETQYF	TGTGCCAGCAGCCAAGAGCAGGACTATCAAGAGACCCAGTACTTC
TRBV7-6	TRBJ1-3	14	.	.	CASNTPGEGNTIYF	TGTGCCAGCAACACACCCGGAGAGGGAAACACCATATATTTT
TRBV30	TRBJ1-5	13	.	few	CAWSVQSLQPQHF	TGTGCCTGGAGTGTACAAAGTCTGCAGCCCCAGCATTTT